Following are 7 T cell receptor beta chains from one sample sequenced in a study of OX40 agonist ivuxolimab in advanced cancers. The table came from immunoSEQ multiplex PCR; TCRdb's copy has only in-frame clones and leaves some out. Here the sample spans 80,000 to 95,000 clones, about 90% being singletons. This specimen consisted of CD4+ or CD8+ T cells sorted from blood, obtained in a trial of the OX40 agonist ivuxolimab. The source is an adult with an advanced solid tumor such as melanoma, head and neck, liver or kidney cancer.

The count of this clone is one. The chain couples TRBV28 to TRBJ2-2; D may be TRBD1 or TRBD2 (6 bases each). Trimming cost V 8 bases and J 5 bases, with 18 bases left between them. The CDR3 spans 15 residues. The germline V gene encodes CDR1 MDHEN and CDR2 SYDVKM. Here the CDR3 reads CASDKGDLPTGELFF. In nucleotides, the CDR3 is TGTGCCAGCGATAAGGGGGACTTACCGACCGGGGAGCTGTTTTTT.

A few counts support this clone. A read error may be the cause here, since a much bigger clone is one base away. Other DNA sequences within the sample encode an identical CDR3. The V and J genes are TRBV18 and TRBJ2-2; D call uncertain. Germline CDR1 and CDR2: KGHSH and LQKENI. V gave up 2 bases and J gave up 2 bases, with 0 bases separating them. The CDR3 consists of 12 residues. The CDR3 DNA reads as TGTGCCAGCTCACCAAACACCGGGGAGCTGTTTTTT. Translating gives CASSPNTGELFF.

J is TRBJ2-1 and V is TRBV2; possible D gene TRBD2, 6 bases. The germline gives CDR1 SNHLY, CDR2 FYNNEI. This CDR3 comprises 16 residues. Trimming stripped 6 bases from V and 3 bases from J, with 18 bases between. The CDR3 reads CASRPGERALYNEQFF. CDR3 nucleotides: TGTGCCAGCAGGCCTGGGGAGCGGGCCCTCTACAATGAGCAGTTCTTC.

V gene TRBV5-1 combines with J gene TRBJ1-2, with D possibly TRBD1 on 5 matching bases. The CDR3 sequence is 17 residues long. Per germline, CDR1 SGHRS and CDR2 YFSETQ. V dropped 4 bases and J dropped 8 bases, with 27 bases sitting between them. The CDR3 bases are TGCGCCAGCAGCATCGATAACCGGGACCCGCGCCCGGGAGGCTACACCTTC. As protein: CASSIDNRDPRPGGYTF.

The CDR3 here is CASSYASYEQYF. CDR3 bases: TGTGCCAGCAGTTACGCCTCCTACGAGCAGTACTTC. This chain connects TRBV6-5 to TRBJ2-7, with no clear D. V gave up 2 bases and J gave up 0 bases, with 2 bases separating them. This CDR3 spans 12 amino acids. Germline CDR1 MNHEY, CDR2 SVGAGI.

V gene TRBV4-1 combines with J gene TRBJ1-5; D perhaps matches TRBD1 (5 bases). The germline V and J ends were trimmed by 0 bases and 6 bases, with 12 bases remaining between them. Germline CDR1 is MGHRA and CDR2 is YSYEKL. The CDR3 covers 15 residues. The CDR3: CASSQDTGRGQPQHF. For the CDR3, the DNA is TGCGCCAGCAGCCAAGATACAGGAAGGGGTCAGCCCCAGCATTTT.

This sequence joins TRBV30 and TRBJ2-3; TRBD1 aligns across 12 bases. The CDR3 is 18 amino acids. V was pared by 3 bases and J by 1 base, with 11 bases of the junction left unmatched. CDR1 and CDR2 from the germline V gene are GTSNPN and SVGIG (reference sequence). The CDR3: CAWSRPPGQGAGTDTQYF. The CDR3 region has the DNA TGTGCCTGGAGCCGTCCTCCGGGACAGGGGGCTGGCACAGATACGCAGTATTTT.